Listed here are 17 T cell receptor beta chains from one sample, sequenced in a study of CD8+CD57+ T cells in acquired aplastic anemia. The sequenced patients had an expansion of CD8+CD57+ cells seen by flow cytometry. TCR beta VDJ and CDR3 profiles were obtained from a genomic DNA template. TCRdb itself ran the reads through MiXCR, one entry per CDR3 protein. Of 200,000 to 250,000 distinct CDR3 sequences in the sample, approximately 51% were seen once. The sequenced sample consisted of sorted CD4+, CD8+, or CD8+CD57+ T cells (not recorded which) from PBMCs. The receptor source for this set is a human donor with aplastic anemia.

This clonotype was seen more than once but under ten times. This may stem from a read error, because a much larger clone lies one nucleotide away. The J gene is TRBJ1-2, the V gene TRBV12-3 or TRBV12-4; TRBD1 agrees at 10 bases. The CDR3 totals 13 residues. CDR3 residues: CASSDRGLGGCTF. The CDR3, as DNA: TGTGCCAGCAGCGACAGGGGGCTAGGTGGCTGCACCTTC.

The genes are TRBV7-8 and TRBJ2-1, with 14 bases aligning to TRBD2. With 5 bases clipped from V and 4 bases from J, the junction kept 4 bases outside the gene matches. This CDR3 contains 16 residues. Germline assignment: CDR1 SGHVS and CDR2 FQNEAQ. The CDR3 nucleotides are TGTGCCAGCAGCCCCCGGACTAGCGGGGGGTACAATGAGCAGTTCTTC. As protein: CASSPRTSGGYNEQFF.

This clonotype showed up many times. The chain carries TRBV5-5 and TRBJ1-4; perhaps TRBD1 as D (6 bases). Germline V gives CDR1 SGHKS, CDR2 YYEKEE (reference sequence). The ends were cut back, 4 bases at V and 8 bases at J, with 18 bases in the middle. The CDR3 is 15 residues long. The CDR3 nucleotides read TGTGCCAGCAGCGTACTACAGGGAGATGGGGAAAAACTGTTTTTT. Translated: CASSVLQGDGEKLFF.

The sample holds one count of this clonotype. This may arise from a read error, as a much more abundant clone is one base away. Without the conserved terminal phenylalanine or tryptophan, this CDR3 likely stems from a read error. The rearrangement uses TRBV7-3 and TRBJ2-7; TRBD2 is a possible D gene (7 bases). V was clipped by 4 bases and J by 3 bases, with 13 bases between them. In germline, CDR1 is SGHTA, CDR2 FQGTGA. The CDR3 length is 14 residues. CDR3 region: CASSSGGLHYEQYL. Written as DNA, the CDR3 is TGTGCCAGCAGCTCCGGGGGGCTGCACTACGAGCAGTACCTC.

The count of this clonotype is one. The chain is built from TRBV7-9 and TRBJ2-7; TRBD2 agrees at 10 bases. The CDR3 is 16 amino acids. J gave up 7 bases and V 4 bases, and 13 bases lay outside the gene matches. From germline, CDR1 is SEHNR and CDR2 FQNEAQ (reference sequence). The CDR3 DNA sequence: TGTGCCAGCAGCTCCCGGGAGGGACTAGCGTACAATGAGCAGTACTTC. Translation: CASSSREGLAYNEQYF. The whole variable domain, filled in from reference TRBV7-9 and TRBJ2-7, reads DTGVSQNPRHKITKRGQNVTFRCDPISEHNRLYWYRQTLGQGPEFLTYFQNEAQLEKSRLLSDRFSAERPKGSFSTLEIQRTEQGDSAMYLCASSSREGLAYNEQYFGPGTRLTVT.

The chain has TRBV20-1 and TRBJ2-7; TRBD1 matches at 7 bases. The CDR3 consists of 14 residues. The germline gives CDR1 DFQATT, CDR2 SNEGSKA (reference sequence). With 6 bases clipped from V and 2 bases from J, the junction kept 10 bases outside the gene matches. In DNA, the CDR3 is TGCAGTGCGAGCCGAGACAGGGAGCCCTACGAGCAGTACTTC. As protein: CSASRDREPYEQYF.

V and J are TRBV18 and TRBJ1-1; TRBD1 is a possible D gene (6 bases). The CDR3 totals 14 residues. Per germline, CDR1 KGHSH and CDR2 LQKENI. V gave up 2 bases and J gave up 3 bases, with 10 bases separating them. For the CDR3, the DNA is TGTGCCAGCTCACCATATAGGGGGGACACTGAAGCTTTCTTT. The encoded protein is CASSPYRGDTEAFF.

The sample holds many counts of this clonotype. The J gene is TRBJ2-6, the V gene TRBV7-3; no reliable D call. The V and J ends lost 4 bases and 3 bases respectively, with 10 bases between them. Germline CDR1 reads SGHTA; CDR2 reads FQGTGA. This CDR3 comprises 15 residues. CDR3 sequence (DNA): TGTGCCAGCAGCTCCGGTTCGAATGGGGCCAACGTCCTGACTTTC. The encoded protein is CASSSGSNGANVLTF.

Ten or more counts support this clonotype. The V call is TRBV5-6, the J call TRBJ1-1; a possible D gene is TRBD1 (5 bases). V was trimmed by 4 bases and J by 1 base, leaving 8 bases between them. Germline CDR1 reads SGHDT; CDR2 reads YYEEEE. The CDR3 contains 13 residues. The CDR3 coding sequence is TGTGCCAGCAGCCACGGACAGAACACTGAAGCTTTCTTT. Its translation: CASSHGQNTEAFF. Complete variable domain (other parts from reference TRBV5-6 and TRBJ1-1): DAGVTQSPTHLIKTRGQQVTLRCSPKSGHDTVSWYQQALGQGPQFIFQYYEEEERQRGNFPDRFSGHQFPNYSSELNVNALLLGDSALYLCASSHGQNTEAFFGQGTRLTVV.

This sequence joins TRBV2 and TRBJ1-5; D may be TRBD1 (6 bases). The germline V gene has CDR1 SNHLY and CDR2 FYNNEI. This CDR3 region has 14 residues. V was shortened by 8 bases and J by 5 bases, with 16 bases between the two germline ends. In DNA, the CDR3 is TGTGCCAGCTCACCACAAACAGGGCATCAGCCCCAGCATTTT. It translates to CASSPQTGHQPQHF.

This clonotype was picked up many times. V is TRBV10-3 and J is TRBJ1-1, with no clear D. The CDR3 is made up of 13 amino acids. Germline lookup yields CDR1 ENHRY and CDR2 SYGVKD. V was pared by 4 bases and J by 1 base, with 7 bases between. The CDR3 DNA is TGTGCCATCAGTGTAACTGAGAACACTGAAGCTTTCTTT. Its translation is CAISVTENTEAFF.

This chain connects TRBV10-3 to TRBJ1-6, with 8 bases aligning to TRBD1. V was clipped by 0 bases and J by 0 bases; unmatched bases: 4. This CDR3 comprises 18 residues. From germline, CDR1 is ENHRY and CDR2 SYGVKD. This CDR3 is CAISESRGQSSYNSPLHF. DNA of the CDR3: TGTGCCATCAGTGAGTCCAGGGGGCAGAGCTCCTATAATTCACCCCTCCACTTT.

The chain joins TRBV18 to TRBJ1-1, with TRBD1 identical over 8 bases. This CDR3 contains 15 residues. Trimming at V came to 0 bases and at J to 1 base, leaving 1 base not matched to a gene. In germline, CDR1 is KGHSH, CDR2 LQKENI. CDR3 sequence reads: CASSPPGQGNTEAFF. The CDR3 coding sequence is TGTGCCAGCTCACCACCCGGACAGGGGAACACTGAAGCTTTCTTT.

This clonotype was recorded many times. The rearrangement links TRBV5-1 to TRBJ1-4, with 9 bases aligning to TRBD1. The CDR3 sequence is 15 residues long. Germline V lookup: CDR1 SGHRS, CDR2 YFSETQ. V was pared by 5 bases and J by 8 bases, with 10 bases of the junction left unmatched. CDR3 sequence: CASSLNGQGREKLFF. The CDR3 DNA reads as TGCGCCAGCAGTTTAAATGGACAGGGGCGAGAAAAACTGTTTTTT.

The V call is TRBV20-1, the J call TRBJ2-1, with 12 bases matching TRBD2. The tail of the sequence fits TRBJ2-7 better, so the J call may be wrong. This CDR3 contains 13 residues. The germline CDR1 and CDR2 sequences are DFQATT and SNEGSKA (reference sequence). The CDR3 DNA reads TGCTCCTATAGACTAGCGGGGGCCTACGAGCAGTACTTC. As protein: CSYRLAGAYEQYF.

V and J are TRBV12-3 or TRBV12-4 and TRBJ2-7; 7 positions match TRBD1. CDR3 length: 15 residues. V lost 5 bases to trimming and J lost 1 base; unmatched junction nucleotides: 8. Here the CDR3 DNA reads TGTGCCAGCAGTCAGCCGGGACAGCTATCCTACGAGCAGTACTTC. Translated: CASSQPGQLSYEQYF.

The chain uses TRBV7-2 and TRBJ2-7, with 9 positions matching TRBD1. Germline CDR1 is SGHTA and CDR2 is FQGNSA. The CDR3 is 15 residues long. Trimming removed 1 base from V and 3 bases from J; junction bases left unmatched: 4. The CDR3 region is CASSLEGTGYYEQYF. The CDR3 bases are TGTGCCAGCAGCTTAGAAGGGACAGGGTACTACGAGCAGTACTTC.